This T cell receptor (beta chain) was profiled in a study of shared clonotypes between healthy human individuals. To note about this clone: Its antigen is currently unknown. Other DNA sequences of this sample code for an identical CDR3.

Germline CDR1 reads SQVTM; CDR2 reads ANQGSEA. This CDR3 comprises 12 residues. Trimming cost V 4 bases and J 0 bases, with 7 bases left between them. Negatively enriched CD4+ T cells were divided by CD45RA into naive and memory. Regarding the study as a whole: Generation probabilities were higher for clonotypes shared across all four sorted-subset donors than for unshared ones.

Original data processing: ImmunoSEQ yielded junction-only sequences lacking quality scores, so filtering differed. The assay was immunoSEQ multiplex PCR, and TCRdb's table has in-frame clones only and misses some. V and J calls and clone size are given by that table; D and trimming were obtained from the DNA. Of 1,100,000 or so clones in the sample, approximately 78% were seen once. The TCR originated in a man younger than 30 in good health. Some clones in this sample may be carry-over from other donors' samples. The V call is TRBV29-1, the J call TRBJ2-7, with D possibly being TRBD1 (5 bases). Sequencing was performed on memory CD4+ T cells from PBMCs. Subset: CD45RA-negative fraction. In nucleotides, the CDR3 is TGCAGCGTTGGGGGCGGCTCCTACGAGCAGTACTTC. Amino acids: CSVGGGSYEQYF.